This TCR beta chain is drawn from a study of blood T cell repertoires in COVID-19. In the original workflow: Amplifying reference gene primers gave estimates of nucleated cell counts. The data were produced by immunoSEQ multiplex PCR, yet TCRdb's version contains in-frame clones alone and is incomplete. Clone size and V and J calls were adopted from that table, with D and trimming inferred from the DNA. The sample consists of around 200,000 clones, about 81% of them appearing once. The receptor was isolated from a man aged 35-49 years who had recovered from COVID-19. Sequenced material: PBMCs or T cells enriched from blood (not recorded which).

The CDR3, as DNA: TGTGCCTTGGCTCGGGGATACAATTCACCCCTCCACTTT. Translating it yields CALARGYNSPLHF. The rearrangement links TRBV30 to TRBJ1-6; D unresolved. This CDR3 has 13 amino acids. Trimming pared 7 bases from V and 7 bases from J, leaving 14 bases between. In germline, CDR1 is GTSNPN, CDR2 SVGIG (reference sequence).